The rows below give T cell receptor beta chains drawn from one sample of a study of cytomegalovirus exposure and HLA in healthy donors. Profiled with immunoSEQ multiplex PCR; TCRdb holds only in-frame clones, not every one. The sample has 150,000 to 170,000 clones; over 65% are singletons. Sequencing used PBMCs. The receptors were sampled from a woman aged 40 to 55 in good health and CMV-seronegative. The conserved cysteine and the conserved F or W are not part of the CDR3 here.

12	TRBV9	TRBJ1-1	ASSVEAMNTEAF
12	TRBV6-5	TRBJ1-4	ASREAGGNEKLF
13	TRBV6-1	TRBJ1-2	ASSEGFRGGNGYT
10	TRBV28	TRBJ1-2	ASRTLPKGYT
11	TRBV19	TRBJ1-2	ASTGTGGFGYT
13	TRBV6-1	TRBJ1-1	ASTLEGDMNTEAF
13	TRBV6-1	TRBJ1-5	ASSPLYPRNQPQH
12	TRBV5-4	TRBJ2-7	ASSLERASYEQY
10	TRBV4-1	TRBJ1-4	ASSMVDEKLF
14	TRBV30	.	AWSLYQGAGSYEQY
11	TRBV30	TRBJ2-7	AWSYGGGSEQY
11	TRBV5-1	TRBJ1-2	ASSLSQQSRYT
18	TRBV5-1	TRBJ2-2	ASSFGTSGRADLGPGELF
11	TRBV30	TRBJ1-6	AWAGTGDSPLH
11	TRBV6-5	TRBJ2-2	ATGQGNTGELF
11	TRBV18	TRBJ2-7	ASSPGQYDEQY
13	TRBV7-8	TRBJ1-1	ASSSIQRMNTEAF
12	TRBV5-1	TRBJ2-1	ASSLITGVVEQF
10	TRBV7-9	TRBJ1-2	ASSFRGDGYT
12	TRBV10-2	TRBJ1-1	ASSEAGANTEAF
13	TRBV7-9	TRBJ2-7	ASDKLAGKPYEQY
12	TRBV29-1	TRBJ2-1	SVEARDRPHEQF
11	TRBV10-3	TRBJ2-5	AITPGQGETQY
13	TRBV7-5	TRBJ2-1	ARSAGLGFVYEQF
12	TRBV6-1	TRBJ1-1	ASSGDTANTEAF
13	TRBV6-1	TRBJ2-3	ASSLLAGGSDTQY
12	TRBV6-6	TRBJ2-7	ASRPLGTSYEQY
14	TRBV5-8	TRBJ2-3	ASSLGSGGAADTQY
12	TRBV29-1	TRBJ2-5	SVAGVLYQETQY
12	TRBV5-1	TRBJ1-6	ASSIQGYDSPLH
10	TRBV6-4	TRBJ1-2	ARGRRGRGYT
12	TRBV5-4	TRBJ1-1	ASSLIGEDTEAF
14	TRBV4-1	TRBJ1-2	ASSRTFPGGNYGYT
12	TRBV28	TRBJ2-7	ASSSGQTSYEQY
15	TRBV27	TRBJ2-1	ASSLGSPGLADNEQF
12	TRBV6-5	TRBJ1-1	ASSYSAVNTEAF
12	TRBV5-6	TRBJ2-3	ASSFRTPTDTQY
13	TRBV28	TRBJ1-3	ASRVGGSGGNTIY
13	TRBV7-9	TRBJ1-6	ASSLGPGGDSPLH
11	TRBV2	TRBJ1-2	ASSFSLNYGYT
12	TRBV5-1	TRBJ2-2	ASSLGGGTGELF
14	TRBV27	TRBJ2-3	ASSLLGVAGTDTQY
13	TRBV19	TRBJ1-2	ASSITPRGDYGYT
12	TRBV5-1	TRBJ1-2	ASSLAQGAGGYT
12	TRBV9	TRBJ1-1	ASSATGLGTEAF
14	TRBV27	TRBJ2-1	ASSHRLAGGLDEQF
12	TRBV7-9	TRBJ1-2	ASSPRTGVYGYT
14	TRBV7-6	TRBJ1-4	ASSRLNRAPGEKLF
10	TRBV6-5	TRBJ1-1	ASTQKGAEAF
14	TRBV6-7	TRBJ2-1	ASSCPGDRGPNEQF
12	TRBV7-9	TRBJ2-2	ASSFSANTGELF
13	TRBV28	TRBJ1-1	ASSLGEGGHTEAF
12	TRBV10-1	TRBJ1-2	ASSENLMGHGYT
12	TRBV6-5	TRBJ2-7	ASSYLTSRYEQY
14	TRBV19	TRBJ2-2	ASRHLLHPNTGELF
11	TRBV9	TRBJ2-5	ASSVAFQETQY
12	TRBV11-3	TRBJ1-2	ASSLAQENYGYT
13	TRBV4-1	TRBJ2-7	ASSQDGQGGDEQY
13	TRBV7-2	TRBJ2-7	ASNRDRVSSYEQY